These 10 T cell receptor beta chains came from one sample sequenced in a study of shared clonotypes between healthy human individuals. TCRdb's table, derived via immunoSEQ multiplex PCR, lists solely in-frame clones and lacks some. The sample yields approximately 1.9 million clones, roughly 93% seen once. It was CD45RO-negative cells, positively selected for CCR7, that made up naive CD8 cells, with terminally differentiated effector memory CD45RA+ cells excluded. Sequencing used naive CD8+ T cells from PBMCs. Receptors originate from a man younger than 30 in good health. Some clones in this sample may be carry-over from other donors' samples.

A note on this clone: Other DNA sequences in this sample translate to the same CDR3. The genes are TRBV9 and TRBJ2-7; 9 positions match TRBD1. Trimming cost V 2 bases and J 5 bases; bases outside gene matches: 5. Germline lookup yields CDR1 SGDLS and CDR2 YYNGEE. The CDR3 totals 14 residues. This CDR3 is CASSVGDRVHEQYF. CDR3 sequence (DNA): TGTGCCAGCAGCGTGGGGGACAGGGTCCACGAGCAGTACTTC.

This chain joins TRBV11-1 and TRBJ1-1; no definite D call. The germline V gene has CDR1 SGHAT and CDR2 FQDESV (reference sequence). This CDR3 has 12 amino acids. V was pared by 7 bases and J by 2 bases, with 8 bases between. As DNA, the CDR3 is TGTGCCAGCAACGACGGAAACACTGAAGCTTTCTTT. Translated: CASNDGNTEAFF.

This chain joins TRBV30 and TRBJ2-5, with TRBD1 identical over 8 bases. The DNA matches TRBJ2-7 better at its end, which makes the J call doubtful. Germline V gene data show CDR1 as GTSNPN and CDR2 as SVGIG (reference sequence). The CDR3 is made up of 14 amino acids. The CDR3 sequence is CAWNFGQGTGEQYF. DNA for the CDR3: TGTGCCTGGAACTTTGGACAGGGTACAGGCGAGCAGTACTTC.

The chain carries TRBV6-5 and TRBJ1-2, with 7 nucleotides matching TRBD1. Germline-derived CDR1 and CDR2 are MNHEY and SVGAGI. This CDR3 has 14 amino acids. V was pared by 4 bases and J by 6 bases, with 8 bases of the junction left unmatched. This CDR3 reads CASSFSPGQHGYTF. In DNA, the CDR3 is TGTGCCAGCAGTTTTAGCCCGGGACAGCATGGCTACACCTTC.

As concerns this clone: This sample also contains other DNA sequences that code for the same CDR3. V gene TRBV11-2 combines with J gene TRBJ2-7; unclear D gene. Per the germline V gene, CDR1 is SGHAT and CDR2 is FQNNGV. This CDR3 has 13 residues. Trimming left V 5 bases short and J 0 bases short, with 8 bases between. CDR3 coding DNA: TGTGCCAGCAGCCCCAGGAGCTCCTACGAGCAGTACTTC. Protein product: CASSPRSSYEQYF.

V is TRBV2 and J is TRBJ2-7; D might be TRBD1 (6 bases). Germline V CDR1 and CDR2: SNHLY, FYNNEI. The V end was cut by 6 bases, the J end by 3 bases, with 12 bases between. The CDR3 totals 13 residues. The CDR3, as DNA: TGTGCCAGCAGGGAACAGGGAGACTACGAGCAGTACTTC. Translated, it gives CASREQGDYEQYF. The full variable domain, its missing parts supplied by reference TRBV2 and TRBJ2-7, is EPEVTQTPSHQVTQMGQEVILRCVPISNHLYFYWYRQILGQKVEFLVSFYNNEISEKSEIFDDQFSVERPDGSNFTLKIRSTKLEDSAMYFCASREQGDYEQYFGPGTRLTVT.

V is TRBV28 and J is TRBJ2-3; D gene unclear. The length of the CDR3 is 14 residues. The germline V gene encodes CDR1 MDHEN and CDR2 SYDVKM. Trimming took off 2 bases at V and 4 bases at J, with 10 bases between the two ends. The CDR3 sequence is CASSLGGQSDTQYF. Written as DNA, the CDR3 is TGTGCCAGCAGTTTAGGTGGGCAGTCAGATACGCAGTATTTT. Using reference TRBV28 and TRBJ2-3 for the parts outside the CDR3, the full variable domain is DVKVTQSSRYLVKRTGEKVFLECVQDMDHENMFWYRQDPGLGLRLIYFSYDVKMKEKGDIPEGYSVSREKKERFSLILESASTNQTSMYLCASSLGGQSDTQYFGPGTRLTVL.

Remarks on this clone: Other nucleotide sequences from this sample produce the same CDR3. The rearrangement uses TRBV19 and TRBJ2-2; no firm D call. This CDR3 region has 12 residues. Trimming took 3 bases from V and 5 from J, leaving 4 bases between them. Germline CDR1 LNHDA, CDR2 SQIVND (reference sequence). In nucleotides, the CDR3 is TGTGCCAGTAGTATGGGAACCGGGGAGCTGTTTTTT. Protein: CASSMGTGELFF.

This clone was counted once. V and J are TRBV10-3 and TRBJ2-7; TRBD1 might be the D (6 bases). V lost 3 bases to trimming and J lost 2 bases, with 20 bases between them. In germline, CDR1 is ENHRY, CDR2 SYGVKD. The CDR3 consists of 17 residues. The CDR3 region is CAISDRPGSRQAYEQYF. The DNA for the CDR3 is TGTGCCATCAGTGACAGACCTGGGTCCCGACAGGCCTACGAGCAGTACTTC.

This clone was seen once. This chain connects TRBV9 to TRBJ1-4; 8 positions match TRBD1. CDR3 length equals 15 residues. Germline V gene sequence: CDR1 SGDLS, CDR2 YYNGEE. Trimming at V came to 0 bases and at J to 7 bases, leaving 5 bases not matched to a gene. CDR3 sequence: CASSVGAGGVEKLFF. The CDR3 DNA sequence: TGTGCCAGCAGCGTAGGGGCAGGGGGCGTTGAAAAACTGTTTTTT.